This T cell receptor beta chain emerged from a study of early stage breast cancer tumors. About the research overall: Most invasive tumors, about 75% of the 16, were ER+/PR+/HER2-. Invasive lobular carcinomas made up about 30% of the 12 ER+/PR+/HER2- tumors.

Germline CDR1 and CDR2: SQVTM and ANQGSEA. The CDR3 totals 15 residues. With 3 bases removed from V and 4 bases from J, the gap between germline ends came to 18 bases. Regarding this clone: Its target is not known.

Sequencing was performed with immunoSEQ multiplex PCR; in TCRdb, only in-frame clones are kept and a portion is missing. The repertoire holds about 50,000 clones, with about 77% as singletons. Findings of the study overall: Tumors had approximately 2.5-fold higher T cell density and higher clonality than adjacent normal breast tissue. Most shared enriched TCRB sequences were commonly generated ones.

Sequences were obtained from blood. This sequence joins TRBV29-1 and TRBJ1-2, with no clear D. The origin of this receptor is a person aged 35-55 years with breast cancer. CDR3 in amino acids: CSVDRHGDNGYGYTF. CDR3 nucleotides: TGCAGCGTTGATAGGCATGGAGACAACGGCTATGGCTACACCTTC.